This TCR beta chain was identified during a study of blood T cell repertoires in COVID-19. Study-level background: From T cells, B-cell-depleted T cells, or PBMCs came the material, which was cDNA or gDNA.

This clone was observed once. Per the study methods: From reference gene primer amplification, estimates of nucleated cell counts were derived. Sequenced by immunoSEQ multiplex PCR; TCRdb stores in-frame clones only, minus some. That table is the source of V, J and clone size, and D and trimming were worked out from the DNA. The sample consists of 300,000 to 450,000 clones, 80% to 90% of them appearing once. Enrollment of patients from Seattle took place during active infection, with longitudinal follow-up. The TCR sequence derives from a woman aged 55 to 70 with COVID-19, enrolled during active disease. Sequenced: peripheral blood.

CDR3 DNA: TGTGCCAGCAGAAACGGCTATAATTCACCCCTCCACTTT. It encodes CASRNGYNSPLHF. V usage is TRBV5-4 and J usage is TRBJ1-6; no definite D call. Germline CDR1 and CDR2: SGHNT and YYREEE (reference sequence). V lost 5 bases, J lost 3 bases, and 6 bases lay in between. CDR3 length: 13 amino acids.